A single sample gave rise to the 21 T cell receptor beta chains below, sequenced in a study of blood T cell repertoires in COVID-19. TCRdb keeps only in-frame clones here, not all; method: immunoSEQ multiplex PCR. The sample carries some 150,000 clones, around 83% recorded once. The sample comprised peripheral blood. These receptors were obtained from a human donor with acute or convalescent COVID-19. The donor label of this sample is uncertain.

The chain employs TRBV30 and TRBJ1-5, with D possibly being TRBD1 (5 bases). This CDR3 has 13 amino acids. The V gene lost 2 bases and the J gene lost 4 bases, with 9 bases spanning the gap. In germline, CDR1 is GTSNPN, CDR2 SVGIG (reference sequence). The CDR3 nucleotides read TGTGCCTGGAGTCTGACAGATAATCAGCCCCAGCATTTT. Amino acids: CAWSLTDNQPQHF.

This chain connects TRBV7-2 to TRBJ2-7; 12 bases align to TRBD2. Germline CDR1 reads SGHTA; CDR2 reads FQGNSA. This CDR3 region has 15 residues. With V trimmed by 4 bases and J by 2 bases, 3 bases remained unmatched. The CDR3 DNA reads TGTGCCAGCAGCTACGGACTAGCGGGGACCTACGAGCAGTACGTC. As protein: CASSYGLAGTYEQYV.

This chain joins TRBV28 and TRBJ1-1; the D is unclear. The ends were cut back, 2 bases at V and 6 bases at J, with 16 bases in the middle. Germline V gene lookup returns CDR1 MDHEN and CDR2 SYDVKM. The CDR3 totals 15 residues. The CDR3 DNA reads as TGTGCCAGCAGTTTAGATTCGCGGCAGCGTTCTGAAGCTTTCTTT. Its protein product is CASSLDSRQRSEAFF.

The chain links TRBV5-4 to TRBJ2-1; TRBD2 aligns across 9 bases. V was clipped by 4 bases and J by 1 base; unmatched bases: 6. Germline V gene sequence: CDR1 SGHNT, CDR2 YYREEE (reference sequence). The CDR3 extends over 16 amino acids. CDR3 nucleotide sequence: TGTGCCAGCAGCCGGGGTGCGGGAGGGTCCTACAATGAGCAGTTCTTC. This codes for CASSRGAGGSYNEQFF.

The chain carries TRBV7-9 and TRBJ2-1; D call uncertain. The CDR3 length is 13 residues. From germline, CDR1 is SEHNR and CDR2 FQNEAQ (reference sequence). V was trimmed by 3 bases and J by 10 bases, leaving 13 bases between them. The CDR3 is CASSFIPGSEQFF. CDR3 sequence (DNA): TGTGCCAGCAGCTTTATCCCGGGTTCCGAGCAGTTCTTC.

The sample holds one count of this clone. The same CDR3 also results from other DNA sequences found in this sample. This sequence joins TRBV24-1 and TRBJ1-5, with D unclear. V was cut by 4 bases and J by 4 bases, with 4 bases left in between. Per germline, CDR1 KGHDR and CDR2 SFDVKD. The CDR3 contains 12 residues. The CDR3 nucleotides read TGTGCCACCAGTGACCCAAATCAGCCCCAGCATTTT. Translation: CATSDPNQPQHF.

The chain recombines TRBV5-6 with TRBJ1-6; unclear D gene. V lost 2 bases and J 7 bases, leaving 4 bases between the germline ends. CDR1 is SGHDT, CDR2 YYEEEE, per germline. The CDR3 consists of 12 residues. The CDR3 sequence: CASSFRNSPLHF. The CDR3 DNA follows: TGTGCCAGCAGCTTCAGGAATTCACCCCTCCACTTT.

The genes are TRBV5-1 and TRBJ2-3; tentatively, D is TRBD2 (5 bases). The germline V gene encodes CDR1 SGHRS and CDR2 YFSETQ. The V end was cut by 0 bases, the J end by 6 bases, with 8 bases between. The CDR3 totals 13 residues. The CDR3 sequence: CASSLAGEDTQYF. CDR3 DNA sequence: TGCGCCAGCAGCTTGGCCGGGGAGGATACGCAGTATTTT.

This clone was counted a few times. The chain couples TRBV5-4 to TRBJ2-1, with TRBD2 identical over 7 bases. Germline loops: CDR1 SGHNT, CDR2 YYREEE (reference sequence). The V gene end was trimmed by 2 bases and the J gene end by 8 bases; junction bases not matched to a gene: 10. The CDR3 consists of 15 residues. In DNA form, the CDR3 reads TGTGCCAGCAGCTTACTAGCGAGAGATGGGGATGAGCAGTTCTTC. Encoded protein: CASSLLARDGDEQFF. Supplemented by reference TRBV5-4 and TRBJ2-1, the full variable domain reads ETGVTQSPTHLIKTRGQQVTLRCSSQSGHNTVSWYQQALGQGPQFIFQYYREEENGRGNFPPRFSGLQFPNYSSELNVNALELDDSALYLCASSLLARDGDEQFFGPGTRLTVL.

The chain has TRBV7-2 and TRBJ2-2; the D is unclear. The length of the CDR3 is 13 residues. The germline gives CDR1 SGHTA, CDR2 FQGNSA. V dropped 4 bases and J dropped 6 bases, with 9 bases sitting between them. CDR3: CASSYNGPGELFF. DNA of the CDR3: TGTGCCAGCAGCTATAATGGCCCCGGGGAGCTGTTTTTT.

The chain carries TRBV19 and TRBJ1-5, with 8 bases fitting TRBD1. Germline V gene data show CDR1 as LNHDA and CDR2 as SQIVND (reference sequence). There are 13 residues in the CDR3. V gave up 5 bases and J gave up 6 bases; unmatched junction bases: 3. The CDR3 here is CASSRTGLQPQHF. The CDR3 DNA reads TGTGCCAGTAGTCGGACAGGGCTTCAGCCCCAGCATTTT.

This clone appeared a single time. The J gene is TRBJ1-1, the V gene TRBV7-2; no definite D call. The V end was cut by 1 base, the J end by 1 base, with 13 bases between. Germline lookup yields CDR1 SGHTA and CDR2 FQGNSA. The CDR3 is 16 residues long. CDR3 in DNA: TGTGCCAGCAGCTTAGTGGGGAGCTTAGGGAACACTGAAGCTTTCTTT. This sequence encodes CASSLVGSLGNTEAFF.

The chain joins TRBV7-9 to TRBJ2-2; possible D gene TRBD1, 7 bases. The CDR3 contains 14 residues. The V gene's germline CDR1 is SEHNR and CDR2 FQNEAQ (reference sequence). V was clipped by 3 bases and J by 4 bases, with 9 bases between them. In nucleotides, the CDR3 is TGTGCCAGCAGCTTTCAGGGGGGCACCGGGGAGCTGTTTTTT. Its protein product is CASSFQGGTGELFF.

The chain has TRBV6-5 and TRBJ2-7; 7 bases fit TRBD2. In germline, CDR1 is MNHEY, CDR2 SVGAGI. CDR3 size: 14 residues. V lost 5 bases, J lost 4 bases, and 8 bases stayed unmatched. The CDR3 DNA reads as TGTGCCAGCAGTCCGGCGACTAGCAGATACGAGCAGTACGTC. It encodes CASSPATSRYEQYV.

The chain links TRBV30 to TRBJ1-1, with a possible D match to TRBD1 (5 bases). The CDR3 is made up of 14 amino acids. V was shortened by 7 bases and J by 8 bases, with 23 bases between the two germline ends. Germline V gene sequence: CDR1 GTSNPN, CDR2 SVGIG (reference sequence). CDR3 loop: CAYRGGQGDTEAFF. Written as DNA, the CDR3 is TGTGCCTACCGGGGAGGGCAGGGCGATACGGAAGCTTTCTTT.

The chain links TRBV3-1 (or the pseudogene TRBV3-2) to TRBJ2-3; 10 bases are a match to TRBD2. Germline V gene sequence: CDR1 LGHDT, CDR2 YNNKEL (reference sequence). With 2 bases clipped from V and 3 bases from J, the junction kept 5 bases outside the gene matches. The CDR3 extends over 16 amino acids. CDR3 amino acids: CASSQLAGVPTDTQYF. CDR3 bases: TGTGCCAGCAGCCAACTAGCGGGGGTTCCTACAGATACGCAGTATTTT.

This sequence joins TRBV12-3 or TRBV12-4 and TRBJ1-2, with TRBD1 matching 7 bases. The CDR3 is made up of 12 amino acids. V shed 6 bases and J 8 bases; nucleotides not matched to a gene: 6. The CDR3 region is CASRKTGQGYTF. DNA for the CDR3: TGTGCCAGCAGGAAGACAGGGCAGGGCTACACCTTC.

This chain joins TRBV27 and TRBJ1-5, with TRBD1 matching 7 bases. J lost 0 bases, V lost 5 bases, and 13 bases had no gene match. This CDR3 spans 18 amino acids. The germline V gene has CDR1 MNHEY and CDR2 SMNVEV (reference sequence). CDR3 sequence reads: CASSHDTGAGGSNQPQHF. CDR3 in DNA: TGTGCCAGCAGTCACGACACAGGGGCGGGTGGTAGCAATCAGCCCCAGCATTTT.

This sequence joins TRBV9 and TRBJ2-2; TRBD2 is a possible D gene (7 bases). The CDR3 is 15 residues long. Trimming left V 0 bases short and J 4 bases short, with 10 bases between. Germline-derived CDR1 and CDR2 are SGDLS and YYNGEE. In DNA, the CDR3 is TGTGCCAGCAGCGTAGTGGCGGGGGCCACCGGGGAGCTGTTTTTT. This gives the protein CASSVVAGATGELFF.

CDR3 DNA sequence: TGTGCCAGCAGTTTAATCGGGGGCACTGAAGCTTTCTTT. This encodes CASSLIGGTEAFF. The chain couples TRBV27 to TRBJ1-1; possible D gene TRBD1, 5 bases. CDR1 is MNHEY, CDR2 SMNVEV, per germline (reference sequence). The CDR3 totals 13 residues. V lost 2 bases and J 4 bases, leaving 8 bases between the germline ends.

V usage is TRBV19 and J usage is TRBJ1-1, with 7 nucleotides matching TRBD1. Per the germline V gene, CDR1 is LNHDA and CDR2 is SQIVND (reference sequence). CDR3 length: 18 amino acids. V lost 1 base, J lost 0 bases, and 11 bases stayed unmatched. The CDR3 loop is CASSIGSIRTGMNTEAFF. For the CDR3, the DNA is TGTGCCAGTAGTATAGGTTCCATCCGGACAGGCATGAACACTGAAGCTTTCTTT.